Below, 5 T cell receptor beta chains from the same sample are listed, as sequenced in a study of shared clonotypes between healthy human individuals. Clones were read by immunoSEQ multiplex PCR, and TCRdb kept only the in-frame ones, dropping some. Here the sample spans 2.5 million or so clones, approximately 92% being singletons. Sample: naive CD4+ T cells sorted from blood. Subset in this sample: CD45RA+ positively selected. The receptors derive from a man younger than 30 in good health.

V and J are TRBV29-1 and TRBJ2-5; D is undetermined. Between the trimmed V and J ends, which lost 1 base and 6 bases, there was a span of 6 bases. The length of the CDR3 is 11 residues. Germline CDR1 and CDR2: SQVTM and ANQGSEA. The CDR3 reads CSVEGQQTQYF. DNA for the CDR3: TGCAGCGTTGAAGGCCAGCAGACCCAGTACTTC.

This sequence joins TRBV27 and TRBJ2-7, with no clear D. The V gene lost 3 bases and the J gene lost 3 bases, with 9 bases spanning the gap. The germline V gene has CDR1 MNHEY and CDR2 SMNVEV (reference sequence). CDR3 length: 13 residues. The CDR3, as DNA: TGTGCCAGCAGTTTCGGTTCGGGCTACGAGCAGTACTTC. Residues: CASSFGSGYEQYF.

The rearrangement uses TRBV18 and TRBJ1-6; D is perhaps TRBD1 (6 bases). The CDR3 totals 16 residues. V was pared by 3 bases and J by 5 bases, with 14 bases between. Germline V CDR1 and CDR2: KGHSH, LQKENI. The CDR3 DNA reads TGTGCCAGCTCACCTCAAACAGGGTTCAATAATTCACCCCTCCACTTT. It translates to CASSPQTGFNNSPLHF.

Notes on this clone: The same CDR3 arises from other DNA sequences in this sample as well. The rearrangement joins TRBV5-1 to TRBJ2-2; D possibly corresponds to TRBD1 (5 bases). This CDR3 is built from 14 residues. V was clipped by 0 bases and J by 4 bases, with 7 bases between them. CDR1 is SGHRS, CDR2 YFSETQ, per germline. The CDR3 DNA sequence: TGCGCCAGCAGCTTGGTTACAGGCACCGGGGAGCTGTTTTTT. Translated, it gives CASSLVTGTGELFF. The entire variable domain, with the rest obtained from reference TRBV5-1 and TRBJ2-2, is as follows: KAGVTQTPRYLIKTRGQQVTLSCSPISGHRSVSWYQQTPGQGLQFLFEYFSETQRNKGNFPGRFSGRQFSNSRSEMNVSTLELGDSALYLCASSLVTGTGELFFGEGSRLTVL.

V is TRBV5-6 and J is TRBJ2-1; TRBD2 is a possible D gene (6 bases). This CDR3 region has 16 residues. The germline CDR1 and CDR2 sequences are SGHDT and YYEEEE. Trimming shortened V by 0 bases and J by 4 bases, and 14 bases separated the two germline ends. The DNA for the CDR3 is TGTGCCAGCAGCTTGGTGGTAGGGCTAGCGTACAATGAGCAGTTCTTC. It translates to CASSLVVGLAYNEQFF.